This paragraph covers one T cell receptor beta chain sequence. These data are taken from a study of cytomegalovirus exposure and HLA in healthy donors. J lost 1 base, V lost 7 bases, and 6 bases had no gene match. CDR1 is SGHVS and CDR2 is FQNEAQ in the germline V gene. This CDR3 is built from 15 residues. A multiplex PCR was run with 60 Vbeta primers and 13 Jbeta primers. Profiled with immunoSEQ multiplex PCR; TCRdb holds only in-frame clones, not every one. The profile covers around 200,000 clones, with 55% to 75% appearing a single time and 2% to 3% taken by the ten largest. As for the donors, each was a healthy bone marrow donor.

The sequenced material came from PBMCs. This receptor was obtained from a middle-aged man in good health and CMV-seropositive. The chain recombines TRBV7-8 with TRBJ2-1, with 8 positions matching TRBD2. The CDR3 loop reads CASTSERGSYNEQFF. The CDR3, as DNA: TGTGCCAGCACGTCGGAGCGGGGGTCCTACAATGAGCAGTTCTTC.